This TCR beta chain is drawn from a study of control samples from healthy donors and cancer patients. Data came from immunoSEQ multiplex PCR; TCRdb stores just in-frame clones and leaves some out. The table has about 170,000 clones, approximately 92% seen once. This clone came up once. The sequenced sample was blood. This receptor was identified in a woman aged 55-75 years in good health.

The CDR3 sequence: CASSTGQAENQPQHF. CDR3 coding DNA: TGTGCCAGTAGTACCGGACAGGCGGAGAATCAGCCCCAGCATTTT. The chain joins TRBV19 to TRBJ1-5, with TRBD1 matching 7 bases. The CDR3 loop spans 15 amino acids. Germline CDR1 is LNHDA and CDR2 is SQIVND (reference sequence). V lost 4 bases and J lost 4; bases outside the gene matches: 7.